These 21 T cell receptor beta chains came from one sample sequenced in a study of PD-1 blockade in classical Hodgkin lymphoma. Regarding time point: cycle 4 day 1 (C4D1), after 6 weeks of nivolumab. Every patient relapsed after autologous stem cell transplantation, and brentuximab vedotin exposure varied. Sequencing used immunoSEQ multiplex PCR; TCRdb keeps in-frame clones, though not all of them. This repertoire shows some 25,000 clones, about 72% found once; its top ten account for roughly 30%. Here the sequenced sample was peripheral blood mononuclear cells (PBMCs), taken before the fourth cycle of nivolumab. The receptors shown here come from a human donor with classical Hodgkin lymphoma.

The V and J genes are TRBV19 and TRBJ2-3; the match to TRBD2 covers 10 bases. Germline lookup yields CDR1 LNHDA and CDR2 SQIVND (reference sequence). Trimming at V came to 2 bases and at J to 2 bases, leaving 4 bases not matched to a gene. This CDR3 has 16 residues. The CDR3 region is CASSIHSGGLTDTQYF. DNA of the CDR3: TGTGCCAGTAGTATACATAGCGGGGGGCTCACAGATACGCAGTATTTT.

The chain joins TRBV28 to TRBJ1-2; tentative D call: TRBD1 (5 bases). The V end was cut by 2 bases, the J end by 1 base, with 11 bases between. The CDR3 runs 15 residues. Germline V CDR1 and CDR2: MDHEN, SYDVKM. The CDR3 loop reads CASSLPGQVNYGYTF. For the CDR3, the DNA is TGTGCCAGCAGTTTACCCGGACAAGTTAACTATGGCTACACCTTC.

The chain carries TRBV5-1 and TRBJ2-1, with 9 nucleotides matching TRBD2. The V gene's germline CDR1 is SGHRS and CDR2 YFSETQ. J was trimmed by 9 bases and V by 0 bases; bases with no gene match: 7. This CDR3 is 15 amino acids long. The CDR3 DNA follows: TGCGCCAGCAGCTTGGCTGAGTCAGCGGGGGGTGAGCAGTTCTTC. Translation: CASSLAESAGGEQFF.

The rearrangement uses TRBV6-5 and TRBJ1-1; D is possibly TRBD1 (5 bases). The CDR3 has 13 amino acids. The V and J ends lost 8 bases and 1 base respectively, with 11 bases between them. The germline gives CDR1 MNHEY, CDR2 SVGAGI. The CDR3: CASRLRGNTEAFF. As DNA, the CDR3 is TGTGCCAGCCGGTTAAGGGGGAACACTGAAGCTTTCTTT.

V usage is TRBV28 and J usage is TRBJ1-3; TRBD1 matches 7 bases. This CDR3 comprises 15 residues. V shed 6 bases, J shed 3 bases, and the junction held 8 bases outside the gene matches. Germline CDR1 reads MDHEN; CDR2 reads SYDVKM. The CDR3 spells CASRPQGVLGNTIYF. The CDR3 coding sequence is TGTGCCAGCAGACCCCAGGGGGTGCTTGGAAACACCATATATTTT.

This chain joins TRBV11-3 and TRBJ2-7; weak D call: TRBD2 (5 bases). Germline V gives CDR1 SGHNT, CDR2 YENEEA. Trimming stripped 1 base from V and 1 base from J, with 11 bases between. The CDR3 is made up of 15 amino acids. The CDR3 loop reads CASSLVQDSSYEQYF. CDR3 in DNA: TGTGCCAGCAGCTTAGTTCAGGACTCTTCCTACGAGCAGTACTTC.

By share of the sample, this clone is medium-sized. This sequence joins TRBV7-2 and TRBJ1-1, with D tentatively TRBD1 (6 bases). CDR3 size: 14 residues. V lost 7 bases, J lost 1 base, and 13 bases lay in between. Per germline, CDR1 SGHTA and CDR2 FQGNSA. The CDR3 bases are TGTGCCAGCATGAACCGAGGGGGGAACACTGAAGCTTTCTTT. This codes for CASMNRGGNTEAFF.

The CDR3 here is CARSPGADNNSPLHF. CDR3 bases: TGTGCCAGATCACCCGGGGCAGATAATAATTCACCCCTCCACTTT. V usage is TRBV19 and J usage is TRBJ1-6, with D possibly TRBD1 on 5 matching bases. The CDR3 runs to 15 residues. Germline CDR1 LNHDA, CDR2 SQIVND (reference sequence). Trimming removed 9 bases at V and 5 bases at J, with 17 bases between.

The J gene is TRBJ1-2, the V gene TRBV5-1, with D unresolved. Germline CDR1 reads SGHRS; CDR2 reads YFSETQ. Trimming cost V 3 bases and J 7 bases, with 16 bases left between them. The CDR3 runs 14 residues. CDR3 sequence reads: CASSSVQEAGGYTF. The CDR3 DNA reads as TGCGCCAGCAGCTCCGTGCAGGAGGCTGGTGGCTACACCTTC.

This clone ranks as medium-sized (0.01 to 0.1%). The sample carries other DNA sequences with the same CDR3. The V and J genes are TRBV4-3 and TRBJ1-2, with a possible D match to TRBD1 (5 bases). Germline-derived CDR1 and CDR2 are LGHNA and YSLEER. This CDR3 has 14 amino acids. Trimming stripped 0 bases from V and 4 bases from J, with 9 bases between. DNA of the CDR3: TGCGCCAGCAGCCAAGATCGGGGGACCTATGGCTACACCTTC. Amino acids: CASSQDRGTYGYTF.

The chain is built from TRBV5-6 and TRBJ1-1; a possible D gene is TRBD1 (5 bases). CDR1 and CDR2 from the germline V gene are SGHDT and YYEEEE. V lost 2 bases and J 5 bases, leaving 10 bases between the germline ends. The CDR3 runs to 13 residues. The CDR3 here is CASSFIRETEAFF. The CDR3 nucleotides are TGTGCCAGCAGCTTCATCAGGGAGACTGAAGCTTTCTTT.

As DNA, the CDR3 is TGTGCCACCAGCAGAATTAATGAAAAACTGTTTTTT. This sequence encodes CATSRINEKLFF. The chain combines TRBV15 with TRBJ1-4; D not resolved. The CDR3 is 12 amino acids. Deletions cut 2 bases from V and 4 bases from J, with 2 bases between. The germline V gene has CDR1 LNHNV and CDR2 YYDKDF (reference sequence). Full variable domain (outside the CDR3, taken from reference TRBV15 and TRBJ1-4): DAMVIQNPRYQVTQFGKPVTLSCSQTLNHNVMYWYQQKSSQAPKLLFHYYDKDFNNEADTPDNFQSRRPNTSFCFLDIRSPGLGDTAMYLCATSRINEKLFFGSGTQLSVL.

The chain uses TRBV2 and TRBJ2-2; no clear D. The germline V gene has CDR1 SNHLY and CDR2 FYNNEI. The CDR3 extends over 14 amino acids. V lost 6 bases to trimming and J lost 5 bases, with 13 bases between them. CDR3 nucleotide sequence: TGTGCCAGCAGGCCCTGGGGAACGACCGGGGAGCTGTTTTTT. This codes for CASRPWGTTGELFF.

The rearrangement uses TRBV11-3 and TRBJ2-1; D may be TRBD1 or TRBD2 (5 bases each). The V gene lost 5 bases and the J gene lost 6 bases, with 26 bases spanning the gap. Germline lookup yields CDR1 SGHNT and CDR2 YENEEA. The CDR3 loop spans 18 amino acids. CDR3 protein: CASSPIKRGVGVLNEQFF. CDR3 DNA: TGTGCCAGCAGCCCAATTAAGAGAGGAGTGGGGGTACTCAATGAGCAGTTCTTC.

V and J are TRBV2 and TRBJ2-7; 12 bases line up with TRBD1. CDR1 and CDR2 from the germline V gene are SNHLY and FYNNEI. J gave up 6 bases and V 7 bases, and 4 bases lay outside the gene matches. CDR3 length: 13 amino acids. The CDR3 sequence: CASKGQGASEQYV. Here the CDR3 DNA reads TGTGCCAGCAAGGGACAGGGGGCAAGCGAGCAGTACGTC.

The rearrangement links TRBV18 to TRBJ1-1; the D is unclear. This CDR3 has 14 residues. CDR1 and CDR2 (germline): KGHSH, LQKENI. Trimming left V 6 bases short and J 0 bases short, with 11 bases between. CDR3 in amino acids: CASSPASMNTEAFF. CDR3 nucleotide sequence: TGTGCCAGCTCCCCCGCCAGTATGAACACTGAAGCTTTCTTT.

This rearrangement joins TRBV10-3 to TRBJ2-1; D possibly matches TRBD1 or TRBD2 (6 bases each). V was clipped by 10 bases and J by 2 bases, with 18 bases between them. This CDR3 contains 15 residues. Germline V CDR1 and CDR2: ENHRY, SYGVKD. This CDR3 is CATSGGGDTYNEQFF. CDR3 sequence (DNA): TGTGCCACCTCTGGGGGCGGGGATACCTACAATGAGCAGTTCTTC.

This chain connects TRBV7-2 to TRBJ1-2; 10 bases are a match to TRBD1. The germline gives CDR1 SGHTA, CDR2 FQGNSA. The V gene end was trimmed by 5 bases and the J gene end by 2 bases; junction bases not matched to a gene: 2. The CDR3 has 14 amino acids. The CDR3, as DNA: TGTGCCAGCAGCCGGGACAGGGGAAACTATGGCTACACCTTC. As protein: CASSRDRGNYGYTF.

The J gene is TRBJ1-4, the V gene TRBV5-1, with D maybe TRBD1 (5 bases). The CDR3 runs 16 residues. Germline-derived CDR1 and CDR2 are SGHRS and YFSETQ. V was cut by 4 bases and J by 8 bases, with 21 bases left in between. The CDR3 protein is CASSPGFGAFNEKLFF. CDR3 nucleotide sequence: TGCGCCAGCAGCCCCGGGTTCGGGGCTTTCAACGAAAAACTGTTTTTT.

This clone was counted a few times. The chain recombines TRBV10-1 with TRBJ1-2; no clear D. The CDR3 covers 9 residues. V was clipped by 8 bases and J by 3 bases, with 1 base between them. The germline gives CDR1 WNHNN, CDR2 SYGVQD (reference sequence). CDR3 protein: CASDYGYTF. In nucleotides, the CDR3 is TGCGCCAGCGACTATGGCTACACCTTC.

J is TRBJ1-2 and V is TRBV6-6, with D unclear. Trimming pared 5 bases from V and 9 bases from J, leaving 19 bases between. From germline, CDR1 is MNHNY and CDR2 SVGAGI (reference sequence). This CDR3 region has 14 residues. CDR3 in DNA: TGTGCCAGCAGTGCCGACGGAGCTCCTCCAAGCTACACCTTC. Amino acids: CASSADGAPPSYTF.